These T cell receptor beta chains were read from a single sample in a study of blood T cell repertoires in COVID-19. The repertoire was sequenced with immunoSEQ multiplex PCR; TCRdb's copy has only in-frame clones and lacks some. The data contain roughly 110,000 clones, more than 75% of them singletons. The material sequenced was peripheral blood. Every receptor here comes from a woman in her forties with acute or convalescent COVID-19. The CDR3 runs from the conserved cysteine through the conserved F or W. The D gene is left open where the match is weak. Only part of the rows carry a size: once, few, many, or a class if the clone is expanded.

j_call,clone_size,d_call,v_call,cdr3_nt,cdr3_aa
TRBJ2-7,-,TRBD2,TRBV11-3,TGTGCCAGCAGCTCGGGACTAGGCTACGAGCAGTACTTC,CASSSGLGYEQYF
TRBJ1-2,once,-,TRBV5-1,TGCGCCAGCAGCTTGGAGACTGGCTATGGCTACACCTTC,CASSLETGYGYTF
TRBJ1-4,-,-,TRBV14,TGTGCCAGCAGCCACCGGGTGACAACTAATGAAAAACTGTTTTTT,CASSHRVTTNEKLFF
TRBJ2-5,once,-,TRBV7-2,TGTGCCAGCAGCTTAGGCAGGCACGGGACCCAGTACTTC,CASSLGRHGTQYF
TRBJ1-2,-,TRBD1,TRBV18,TGTGCCAGCTCACAAGAGACAGGGGGCGCCAGCCTTAACTATGGCTACACCTTC,CASSQETGGASLNYGYTF
TRBJ1-4,-,TRBD1,TRBV11-2,TGTGCCAGCAGCTTAAGGCCCAAGACAGGGCCAACTAATGAAAAACTGTTTTTT,CASSLRPKTGPTNEKLFF
TRBJ1-1,-,TRBD1,TRBV29-1,TGCAGCGTTGATTCCGGACAGGGTGGAGCTTTCTTT,CSVDSGQGGAFF
TRBJ2-6,-,TRBD1,TRBV6-1,TGTGCCAGCAGTGATTCCGGGACAGGAGTTTCTGGGGCCAACGTCCTGACTTTC,CASSDSGTGVSGANVLTF
TRBJ2-4,-,-,TRBV15,TGTGCCACCAGCAGAGAACAGGGATACATTCAGTACTTC,CATSREQGYIQYF
TRBJ1-3,-,-,TRBV9,TGTGCCAGCAGCGCCCCAGGGGTCTCGCAGCCTCATTTT,CASSAPGVSQPHF
TRBJ2-1,-,-,TRBV29-1,TGCAGCGTTCAGGAGGGCTCCTACAATGAGCAGTTCTTC,CSVQEGSYNEQFF
TRBJ2-3,-,TRBD2,TRBV4-3,TGCGCCAGCAGCCAGGGCGGGGGGCGCCCCCGCACAGATACGCAGTATTTT,CASSQGGGRPRTDTQYF
TRBJ1-1,-,-,TRBV10-3,TGTGCCATCAGTGAGTCTGAGAGGGTTTTCTTT,CAISESERVFF
TRBJ1-1,-,-,TRBV28,TGTGCCAGCTCCCCATTTACAAACACTGAAGCTTTCTTT,CASSPFTNTEAFF
TRBJ1-2,-,-,TRBV7-2,TGTGCCAGCAGCTTAGGAGGAGGATTGAGGGGCTACACCTTC,CASSLGGGLRGYTF
TRBJ2-3,-,TRBD1,TRBV7-9,TGTGCCAGCAGCTTAGGCCAAGGGGGCGCAGATACGCAGTATTTT,CASSLGQGGADTQYF
TRBJ2-7,-,-,TRBV13,TGTGCCAGCAGGGAATCAGGGCGCAGGTCCTCCTACGAGCAGTACTTC,CASRESGRRSSYEQYF
TRBJ1-5,-,-,TRBV4-1,TGCGCCAGCAGCCAAGGGCTGGCTCAGCCCCAGCATTTT,CASSQGLAQPQHF
TRBJ1-5,-,-,TRBV15,TGTGCCACCGGGGTGGGCCGAGGGCCAAACAATCAGCCCCAGCATTTT,CATGVGRGPNNQPQHF
TRBJ1-2,-,-,TRBV4-1,TGCGCCAGCAGCCAAGGCCGGTTACAGGCCTATGGCTACACCTTC,CASSQGRLQAYGYTF
TRBJ2-7,-,-,TRBV7-8,TGTGCCAGCACCCCATCTTGGGGGGACTACGAGCAGTACTTC,CASTPSWGDYEQYF
TRBJ1-6,-,-,TRBV7-2,TGTGCCAGCAGCTCACGGGTGGGGGCAGGCAATTCACCCCTCCACTTT,CASSSRVGAGNSPLHF
TRBJ2-4,-,-,TRBV4-2,TGTGCCAGCAGCCAAACTGTCGGACTCCAAAGCATTCAGTACTTC,CASSQTVGLQSIQYF
TRBJ2-3,-,-,TRBV2,TGTGCCAGCAGTGAACCAGTAGCCAATCCAGATACGCAGTATTTT,CASSEPVANPDTQYF
TRBJ2-3,-,TRBD2,TRBV5-4,TGTGCCAGCAGCTCTTGGGCGGGGGGGGGCACAGATACGCAGTATTTT,CASSSWAGGGTDTQYF